Following are 9 T cell receptor beta chains from one sample sequenced in a study of blood T cell repertoires in COVID-19. The repertoire was sequenced with immunoSEQ multiplex PCR; TCRdb's copy has only in-frame clones and lacks some. The data hold just under 55,000 clones, with around 83% observed a single time. The sequenced sample was peripheral blood. The receptor source for this set is a woman aged 55-70 years with acute or convalescent COVID-19.

This rearrangement joins TRBV5-4 to TRBJ2-3; 10 nucleotides agree with TRBD2. V gave up 4 bases and J gave up 3 bases; unmatched junction bases: 5. Germline assignment: CDR1 SGHNT and CDR2 YYREEE (reference sequence). The CDR3 covers 15 residues. CDR3 loop: CASSPPGLATDTQYF. The DNA of the CDR3 is TGTGCCAGCAGCCCGCCGGGACTAGCGACAGATACGCAGTATTTT.

This clone was seen only a few times. This chain connects TRBV30 to TRBJ2-2, with 8 bases matching TRBD2. Losses at the gene ends were 5 bases for V and 6 bases for J; bases not matched to a gene: 8. The CDR3 length is 14 residues. Germline lookup yields CDR1 GTSNPN and CDR2 SVGIG (reference sequence). The CDR3 here is CAWGRTAGAGELFF. CDR3 nucleotide sequence: TGTGCCTGGGGTAGGACAGCGGGAGCCGGGGAGCTGTTTTTT.

The rearrangement joins TRBV5-4 to TRBJ1-2; D may be TRBD1 (6 bases). Trimming left V 3 bases short and J 7 bases short, with 16 bases between. CDR3 length equals 14 residues. Germline values: CDR1 SGHNT, CDR2 YYREEE (reference sequence). The CDR3 DNA reads as TGTGCCAGCAGCTCGGCCGACAGGCTCGGTGGCTACACCTTC. Protein sequence: CASSSADRLGGYTF.

V and J are TRBV28 and TRBJ1-1, with D perhaps TRBD1 (6 bases). Germline values: CDR1 MDHEN, CDR2 SYDVKM. The ends were cut back, 5 bases at V and 3 bases at J, with 16 bases in the middle. This CDR3 has 15 amino acids. The CDR3 loop reads CASSPEGGYYTEAFF. CDR3 sequence (DNA): TGTGCCAGCAGTCCCGAGGGGGGGTATTACACTGAAGCTTTCTTT.

V and J are TRBV7-9 and TRBJ2-7; TRBD1 matches 8 bases. The CDR3 contains 14 residues. The germline V gene encodes CDR1 SEHNR and CDR2 FQNEAQ (reference sequence). The V segment lost 5 bases and the J segment 5 bases; nucleotides outside the gene matches: 8. CDR3 amino acids: CASSLRQGIHEQYF. In nucleotides, the CDR3 is TGTGCCAGCAGCCTGAGACAGGGGATTCACGAGCAGTACTTC.

V is TRBV19 and J is TRBJ2-3, with 7 nucleotides matching TRBD2. The germline V gene encodes CDR1 LNHDA and CDR2 SQIVND (reference sequence). V lost 5 bases and J lost 3; bases outside the gene matches: 8. The CDR3 covers 15 residues. In DNA form, the CDR3 reads TGTGCCAGTAGTTCCTGGGGGGGGGAAACAGATACGCAGTATTTT. Translation gives CASSSWGGETDTQYF.

The chain uses TRBV27 and TRBJ2-2; TRBD1 matches at 7 bases. Trimming at V came to 6 bases and at J to 7 bases, leaving 11 bases not matched to a gene. The germline CDR1 and CDR2 sequences are MNHEY and SMNVEV (reference sequence). CDR3 length: 15 amino acids. The CDR3 DNA sequence: TGTGCCAGCAGACCGACAGGGACAACTGGCGGGGAGCTGTTTTTT. Its protein product is CASRPTGTTGGELFF.

This rearrangement joins TRBV5-6 to TRBJ2-1, with 12 bases matching TRBD2. The CDR3 consists of 18 residues. Per germline, CDR1 SGHDT and CDR2 YYEEEE. V was pared by 2 bases and J by 3 bases, with 9 bases of the junction left unmatched. CDR3: CASSFALAGGQFYNEQFF. The CDR3 bases are TGTGCCAGCAGCTTCGCACTAGCGGGAGGCCAGTTCTACAATGAGCAGTTCTTC. The full variable domain, in which reference TRBV5-6 and TRBJ2-1 provide the parts outside the CDR3, is DAGVTQSPTHLIKTRGQQVTLRCSPKSGHDTVSWYQQALGQGPQFIFQYYEEEERQRGNFPDRFSGHQFPNYSSELNVNALLLGDSALYLCASSFALAGGQFYNEQFFGPGTRLTVL.

The rearrangement joins TRBV5-1 to TRBJ1-1, with D maybe TRBD1 (6 bases). The CDR3 covers 13 residues. CDR1 and CDR2 (germline): SGHRS, YFSETQ. Trimming stripped 0 bases from V and 10 bases from J, with 13 bases between. The CDR3 region has the DNA TGCGCCAGCAGCTTGGAAGGGGGAAAGGGAGCTTTCTTT. Translating gives CASSLEGGKGAFF. Variable domain in full (rest from reference TRBV5-1 and TRBJ1-1): KAGVTQTPRYLIKTRGQQVTLSCSPISGHRSVSWYQQTPGQGLQFLFEYFSETQRNKGNFPGRFSGRQFSNSRSEMNVSTLELGDSALYLCASSLEGGKGAFFGQGTRLTVV.